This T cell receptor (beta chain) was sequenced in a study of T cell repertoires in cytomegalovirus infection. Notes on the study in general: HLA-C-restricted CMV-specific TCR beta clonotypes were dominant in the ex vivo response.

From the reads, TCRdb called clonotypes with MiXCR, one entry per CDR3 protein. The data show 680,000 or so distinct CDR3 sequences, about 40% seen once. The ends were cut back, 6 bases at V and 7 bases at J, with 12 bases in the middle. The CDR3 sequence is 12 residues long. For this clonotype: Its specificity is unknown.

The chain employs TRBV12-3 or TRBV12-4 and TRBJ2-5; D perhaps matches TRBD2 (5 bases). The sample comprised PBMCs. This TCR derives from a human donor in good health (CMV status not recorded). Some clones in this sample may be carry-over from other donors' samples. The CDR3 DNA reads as TGTGCCAGCAGCCTCGCCCGGGGGACCCAGTACTTC. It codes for CASSLARGTQYF.